The 9 T cell receptor beta chains in this list originate from one sample, sequenced in a study of T cells after yellow fever vaccination. TCRdb reprocessed the 5' RACE reads via MiXCR and lists one record per CDR3 protein. The sample has 170,000 or so distinct CDR3 sequences; over 7% are singletons. The sample in question was CD8+ T cells sorted from PBMCs, obtained 45 days after the yellow fever booster vaccination. The receptors shown here come from a man aged 18 to 30 who received the YFV17D yellow fever vaccine.

There are a few counts of this clonotype. The chain employs TRBV5-5 and TRBJ1-1, with a weak D call TRBD1 (5 bases). The CDR3 is made up of 15 amino acids. Between the trimmed V and J ends, which lost 3 bases and 2 bases, there was a span of 14 bases. Germline-derived CDR1 and CDR2 are SGHKS and YYEKEE (reference sequence). CDR3 loop: CASSSGTGPNTEAFF. The CDR3 coding sequence is TGTGCCAGCAGCTCTGGGACCGGACCTAACACTGAAGCTTTCTTT.

In its sample, this clonotype was seen a few times. The chain couples TRBV7-9 to TRBJ2-2; D unclear. Germline loops: CDR1 SEHNR, CDR2 FQNEAQ (reference sequence). The CDR3 length is 12 residues. V was trimmed by 3 bases and J by 11 bases, leaving 10 bases between them. The CDR3 DNA sequence: TGTGCCAGCAGCTTCCGCACCCGAGAGCTGTTTTTT. Residues: CASSFRTRELFF. The variable domain in full, with the rest retrieved from reference TRBV7-9 and TRBJ2-2, is DTGVSQNPRHKITKRGQNVTFRCDPISEHNRLYWYRQTLGQGPEFLTYFQNEAQLEKSRLLSDRFSAERPKGSFSTLEIQRTEQGDSAMYLCASSFRTRELFFGEGSRLTVL.

This clonotype was seen a few times. The chain uses TRBV4-1 and TRBJ2-2; TRBD2 agrees at 10 bases. The CDR3 is 18 amino acids. Germline values: CDR1 MGHRA, CDR2 YSYEKL. V dropped 1 base and J dropped 1; count of bases not matched to a gene: 6. This CDR3 reads CASSQGSGLAENTGELFF. The DNA of the CDR3 is TGCGCCAGCAGCCAAGGCTCAGGACTAGCGGAGAACACCGGGGAGCTGTTTTTT.

This clonotype appeared a few times. J is TRBJ2-1 and V is TRBV15; D is unclear. The CDR3 runs 14 residues. V gave up 0 bases and J gave up 9 bases, with 12 bases separating them. Germline V lookup: CDR1 LNHNV, CDR2 YYDKDF (reference sequence). The CDR3 DNA reads as TGTGCCACCAGCAGAGATAGGCAAGCTGGTGAGCAGTTCTTC. Translated: CATSRDRQAGEQFF.

This clonotype occurred many times. The chain is built from TRBV11-2 and TRBJ2-3, with 12 bases lining up with TRBD1. This CDR3 is built from 16 residues. The V gene end was trimmed by 5 bases and the J gene end by 2 bases; junction bases not matched to a gene: 5. Germline V gene data show CDR1 as SGHAT and CDR2 as FQNNGV. The CDR3 is CASSPWDRGLTDTQYF. CDR3 DNA sequence: TGTGCCAGCAGCCCGTGGGACAGGGGGCTCACAGATACGCAGTATTTT.

The chain employs TRBV6-6 and TRBJ2-1; 7 bases agree with TRBD1. The CDR3 is 15 amino acids. The germline V gene encodes CDR1 MNHNY and CDR2 SVGAGI (reference sequence). Losses at the gene ends were 2 bases for V and 2 bases for J; bases not matched to a gene: 3. The CDR3 DNA sequence: TGTGCCAGCAGTTACGGGACAGACCCCTACAATGAGCAGTTCTTC. Translation: CASSYGTDPYNEQFF.

The chain joins TRBV4-3 to TRBJ1-4; the D gene is possibly TRBD1 (5 bases). Germline values: CDR1 LGHNA, CDR2 YSLEER. The length of the CDR3 is 13 residues. Between the trimmed V and J ends, which lost 1 base and 13 bases, there was a span of 13 bases. The CDR3 DNA sequence: TGCGCCAGCAGCCAAGGCCGCGGGACGCGACTGTTTTTT. As protein: CASSQGRGTRLFF.

The rearrangement links TRBV28 to TRBJ2-7; possible D gene TRBD1, 7 bases. Trimming removed 6 bases at V and 5 bases at J, with 11 bases between. This CDR3 spans 12 amino acids. Germline CDR1 and CDR2: MDHEN and SYDVKM. The CDR3, as DNA: TGTGCCAGCAGGGAGGGGGCTCACGAGCAGTACTTC. Protein sequence: CASREGAHEQYF. The whole variable domain, filled in from reference TRBV28 and TRBJ2-7, reads DVKVTQSSRYLVKRTGEKVFLECVQDMDHENMFWYRQDPGLGLRLIYFSYDVKMKEKGDIPEGYSVSREKKERFSLILESASTNQTSMYLCASREGAHEQYFGPGTRLTVT.

This clonotype has more than one count but fewer than ten. The chain couples TRBV7-2 to TRBJ2-7, with 9 bases fitting TRBD1. The CDR3 sequence is 15 residues long. CDR1 SGHTA and CDR2 FQGNSA come from the germline V gene. The V gene end was trimmed by 5 bases and the J gene end by 0 bases; junction bases not matched to a gene: 5. CDR3 in DNA: TGTGCCAGCAGCCCACAGGGGGCGAGCTCCTACGAGCAGTACTTC. Amino acids: CASSPQGASSYEQYF.